The 9 T cell receptor beta chains below all came from one sample that was sequenced in a study of blood T cells in healthy people across ages. It was with a sample-barcoded 5' primer and a J-beta primer mix that a second PCR of roughly 7 to 12 cycles was run. One entry per CDR3 protein results from TCRdb running MiXCR on the 5' RACE reads. The data contain about 780,000 distinct CDR3 sequences, 46% of them singletons. Input material: blood. The source is a man aged 80 or over in good health.

There are a few counts of this clonotype. The V and J genes are TRBV5-1 and TRBJ1-1; D ambiguous. Trimming removed 1 base from V and 6 bases from J, with 16 bases in between. Germline CDR1 reads SGHRS; CDR2 reads YFSETQ. The CDR3 loop spans 15 amino acids. The CDR3 DNA follows: TGCGCCAGCAGCTTGTTAGGGAGTAGTCGGTCTGAAGCTTTCTTT. It codes for CASSLLGSSRSEAFF.

This clonotype has a count of ten or more. This rearrangement joins TRBV20-1 to TRBJ2-1; TRBD2 aligns across 11 bases. The junction had 6 bases not matched to a gene; V was cut back by 6 bases and J by 5 bases. Germline V gives CDR1 DFQATT, CDR2 SNEGSKA (reference sequence). The CDR3 has 14 amino acids. CDR3 loop: CSAQTSGADNEQFF. CDR3 DNA: TGCAGTGCCCAGACTAGCGGGGCGGACAATGAGCAGTTCTTC.

This clonotype was counted only a few times. V usage is TRBV5-1 and J usage is TRBJ2-3; D remains unclear. Germline lookup yields CDR1 SGHRS and CDR2 YFSETQ. Trimming stripped 4 bases from V and 5 bases from J, with 8 bases between. The CDR3 has 12 residues. CDR3: CASSDAVDTQYF. In DNA, the CDR3 is TGCGCCAGCAGCGACGCGGTAGATACGCAGTATTTT.

This clonotype was detected once. The rearrangement links TRBV20-1 to TRBJ2-7; 11 bases are a match to TRBD2. This CDR3 region has 14 residues. CDR1 DFQATT and CDR2 SNEGSKA come from the germline V gene (reference sequence). J lost 2 bases, V lost 3 bases, and 3 bases had no gene match. As DNA, the CDR3 is TGCAGTGCTAGCCCACTAGCGGGAGCCTACGAGCAGTACTTC. Its protein product is CSASPLAGAYEQYF.

The CDR3 spells CASSQASGYTDTQYF. The CDR3 coding sequence is TGTGCCAGCAGCCAAGCTAGCGGCTACACAGATACGCAGTATTTT. V usage is TRBV4-2 and J usage is TRBJ2-3, with 7 bases lining up with TRBD2. Germline V lookup: CDR1 LGHNA, CDR2 YNFKEQ. The length of the CDR3 is 15 residues. The V and J ends lost 1 base and 2 bases, in that order; junction bases with no gene match: 3.

This clonotype was seen only a few times. The chain carries TRBV7-2 and TRBJ2-3, with 11 bases that match TRBD2. The V segment lost 1 base and the J segment 9 bases; nucleotides outside the gene matches: 6. The CDR3 contains 15 residues. Per germline, CDR1 SGHTA and CDR2 FQGNSA. The CDR3 nucleotides read TGTGCCAGCAGCTTAGATAGCGGGAGGGAGGGAACGCAGTATTTT. Translation: CASSLDSGREGTQYF.

This rearrangement joins TRBV7-9 to TRBJ2-4, with D hard to call. Germline V gene lookup returns CDR1 SEHNR and CDR2 FQNEAQ (reference sequence). Trimming shortened V by 1 base and J by 0 bases, and 10 bases separated the two germline ends. This CDR3 region has 16 residues. CDR3 region: CASSLGADLAKNIQYF. In nucleotides, the CDR3 is TGTGCCAGCAGCTTAGGGGCAGATCTAGCCAAAAACATTCAGTACTTC.

The count of this clonotype is one. The gene calls are TRBV6-2 or TRBV6-3 and TRBJ2-3; D might be TRBD1 or TRBD2, each matching 5 bases. The CDR3 extends over 16 amino acids. Germline CDR1 MNHEY, CDR2 SVGEGT. V lost 2 bases and J 1 base, leaving 13 bases between the germline ends. CDR3 sequence: CASSYDQGSGTDTQYF. In nucleotides, the CDR3 is TGTGCCAGCAGTTACGACCAGGGTAGCGGCACAGATACGCAGTATTTT.

The J gene is TRBJ2-7, the V gene TRBV7-2; 9 positions agree with TRBD2. This CDR3 has 15 amino acids. V was pared by 2 bases and J by 7 bases, with 9 bases of the junction left unmatched. Germline CDR1 and CDR2: SGHTA and FQGNSA. In DNA, the CDR3 is TGTGCCAGCAGCTTACGACTAGCGGTAAACAATGAGCAGTACTTC. It specifies CASSLRLAVNNEQYF. The entire variable domain, with the rest obtained from reference TRBV7-2 and TRBJ2-7, is as follows: GAGVSQSPSNKVTEKGKDVELRCDPISGHTALYWYRQSLGQGLEFLIYFQGNSAPDKSGLPSDRFSAERTGGSVSTLTIQRTQQEDSAVYLCASSLRLAVNNEQYFGPGTRLTVT.